The rows below give T cell receptor beta chains drawn from one sample of a study of blood T cell repertoires in COVID-19. Measured with immunoSEQ multiplex PCR; TCRdb has only the in-frame clones, and not every one. Counted here are 140,000 to 150,000 clones, roughly 90% occurring once; the ten biggest clones make up approximately 2.4%. Sequencing was performed on peripheral blood. Receptor source: a human donor in a cohort sampled during active COVID-19. Each CDR3 is given with its conserved first and last residue. Fields, in order: D gene, V gene, clone size, J gene, CDR3 protein, CDR3 DNA. A D gene is named only where the DNA matches it firmly. The listing skips clone size in some rows; elsewhere it reads once, few, many or a size class.

D: NA; V: TRBV7-2; size: NA; J: TRBJ1-2; CDR3: CASSLVAGANYGYTF; DNA: TGTGCCAGCAGCTTAGTGGCAGGGGCCAACTATGGCTACACCTTC
D: NA; V: TRBV7-2; size: NA; J: TRBJ2-7; CDR3: CASSRDFYEQYF; DNA: TGTGCCAGCAGTCGGGACTTCTACGAGCAGTACTTC
D: NA; V: TRBV2; size: NA; J: TRBJ2-7; CDR3: CASRPAGLEYEQYF; DNA: TGTGCCAGCAGACCCGCCGGACTTGAATACGAGCAGTACTTC
D: NA; V: TRBV27; size: NA; J: TRBJ1-2; CDR3: CASRSGQSYGYTF; DNA: TGTGCCAGCAGGTCGGGACAAAGCTATGGCTACACCTTC
D: NA; V: TRBV4-3; size: NA; J: TRBJ1-2; CDR3: CASSQDHGQRLYGYTF; DNA: TGCGCCAGCAGCCAAGATCACGGACAGCGCCTCTATGGCTACACCTTC
D: NA; V: TRBV7-9; size: NA; J: TRBJ2-2; CDR3: CASSSGGLSGTGELFF; DNA: TGTGCCAGCAGCTCTGGCGGCTTATCGGGCACCGGGGAGCTGTTTTTT
D: TRBD1; V: TRBV25-1; size: NA; J: TRBJ2-7; CDR3: CASSGSGGYAYEQYF; DNA: TGTGCCAGCAGTGGCTCAGGGGGCTACGCCTACGAGCAGTACTTC
D: NA; V: TRBV7-9; size: medium-sized; J: TRBJ2-3; CDR3: CASSSYYTDTQYF; DNA: TGTGCCAGCAGCTCCTACTACACAGATACGCAGTATTTT
D: TRBD1; V: TRBV30; size: NA; J: TRBJ2-2; CDR3: CAWTGTANTGELFF; DNA: TGTGCCTGGACCGGGACAGCGAACACCGGGGAGCTGTTTTTT
D: NA; V: TRBV28; size: once; J: TRBJ2-5; CDR3: CASRPDRHQETQYF; DNA: TGTGCCAGCAGACCCGACAGGCACCAAGAGACCCAGTACTTC
D: NA; V: TRBV20-1; size: NA; J: TRBJ2-1; CDR3: CSARGGSGQFF; DNA: TGCAGTGCTAGAGGAGGGAGCGGGCAGTTCTTC
D: NA; V: TRBV4-2; size: NA; J: TRBJ2-5; CDR3: CASSHSGGGEAQYF; DNA: TGTGCCAGCAGCCACTCCGGAGGGGGGGAGGCCCAGTACTTC
D: TRBD1; V: TRBV15; size: few; J: TRBJ1-6; CDR3: CATSRGTALGSPLHF; DNA: TGTGCCACCAGCAGGGGGACAGCACTTGGTTCACCCCTCCACTTT
D: NA; V: TRBV6-1; size: once; J: TRBJ1-2; CDR3: CASSEARPGKFDYGYTF; DNA: TGTGCCAGCAGTGAAGCGCGGCCAGGGAAGTTCGACTATGGCTACACCTTC
D: NA; V: TRBV7-6; size: NA; J: TRBJ2-5; CDR3: CASSRRWTTVETQYF; DNA: TGTGCCAGCAGTAGACGTTGGACGACAGTGGAGACCCAGTACTTC
D: TRBD2; V: TRBV7-2; size: NA; J: TRBJ2-1; CDR3: CASSPGLAHNEQFF; DNA: TGTGCCAGCAGCCCTGGACTAGCTCACAATGAGCAGTTCTTC
D: TRBD1; V: TRBV7-2; size: NA; J: TRBJ1-1; CDR3: CASSLPGQGRNTEAFF; DNA: TGTGCCAGCAGCCTCCCGGGACAGGGGCGGAACACTGAAGCTTTCTTT
D: TRBD1; V: TRBV9; size: NA; J: TRBJ2-1; CDR3: CASSVGGTGTNEQFF; DNA: TGTGCCAGCAGCGTAGGGGGGACAGGGACGAATGAGCAGTTCTTC
D: TRBD2; V: TRBV11-3; size: NA; J: TRBJ2-5; CDR3: CASSPGGAGEETQYF; DNA: TGTGCCAGCAGCCCCGGAGGGGCGGGGGAAGAGACCCAGTACTTC
D: NA; V: TRBV6-6; size: once; J: TRBJ2-2; CDR3: CASSYGRGGVTGELFF; DNA: TGTGCCAGCAGTTACGGTCGGGGCGGGGTAACCGGGGAGCTGTTTTTT
D: TRBD1; V: TRBV4-3; size: NA; J: TRBJ1-4; CDR3: CASSQDLGTGNEKLFF; DNA: TGCGCCAGCAGCCAAGACCTCGGGACAGGGAATGAAAAACTGTTTTTT
D: TRBD2; V: TRBV19; size: NA; J: TRBJ2-1; CDR3: CASSAGTSPSNEQFF; DNA: TGTGCCAGTAGTGCAGGGACTAGTCCCAGCAATGAGCAGTTCTTC
D: NA; V: TRBV21-1; size: NA; J: TRBJ1-1; CDR3: CASSRNTPGGRAFF; DNA: TGTGCCAGCAGCAGAAATACCCCGGGCGGGCGGGCTTTCTTT
D: TRBD1; V: TRBV6-5; size: few; J: TRBJ2-7; CDR3: CASRTGWYEQYF; DNA: TGTGCCAGCAGGACAGGGTGGTACGAGCAGTACTTC
D: NA; V: TRBV2; size: NA; J: TRBJ1-6; CDR3: CASSEHRVNSPLHF; DNA: TGTGCCAGCAGTGAACACAGGGTAAATTCACCCCTCCACTTT
D: NA; V: TRBV4-2; size: once; J: TRBJ2-7; CDR3: CASSHNQGSLYEQYF; DNA: TGTGCCAGCAGCCATAACCAGGGGTCCCTCTACGAGCAGTACTTC
D: NA; V: TRBV7-2; size: NA; J: TRBJ2-3; CDR3: CASSLARPLTDTQYF; DNA: TGTGCCAGCAGCTTAGCCAGGCCCCTCACAGATACGCAGTATTTT